This T cell receptor (beta chain) derives from a study of long-term antiretroviral therapy in people with HIV. Study conclusions and caveats: Diversity rose after ART but stayed below transplant donor controls.

Notes on this clone: The antigen is undetermined.

Each sample contained roughly 0.85-10 million cryopreserved PBMC, thawed before DNA extraction. immunoSEQ v3.0 was run at survey level. Some clones are missing from TCRdb's copy, which holds only in-frame ones; the method was immunoSEQ multiplex PCR. The sample yields tens of thousands of clones, around 84% seen once. The sequence was collected from a woman in her fifties or sixties with HIV. The sequencing here drew on unsorted PBMCs, taken 1.9 years after starting antiretroviral therapy.

CDR3 amino acids: CAWSVWALSIEGYTF. CDR3 in DNA: TGTGCCTGGAGTGTTTGGGCCTTGAGTATTGAGGGCTACACCTTC. V and J are TRBV30 and TRBJ1-2; D is unclear. Germline-derived CDR1 and CDR2 are GTSNPN and SVGIG (reference sequence). The CDR3 has 15 residues. Trimming removed 0 bases at V and 8 bases at J, with 19 bases between.